This section outlines one T cell receptor (beta chain) sequence together with its context. Original data processing: How many nucleated cells were present was estimated from reference gene primer amplification. Data came from immunoSEQ multiplex PCR; TCRdb stores just in-frame clones and leaves some out. That table supplies the V and J calls and clone size; D and trimming were determined from the DNA. The sample carries fewer than 85,000 clones, 83% recorded once. These data are taken from a study of blood T cell repertoires in COVID-19. Deletions cut 6 bases from V and 8 bases from J, with 8 bases between. Germline loops: CDR1 MNHEY, CDR2 SVGAGI. There are 12 residues in the CDR3.

What was sequenced was peripheral blood. The rearrangement links TRBV6-5 to TRBJ1-6; D uncertain. This receptor was identified in an older woman with acute or convalescent COVID-19. DNA for the CDR3: TGTGCCAGCAGGGAGACGGATTCACCCCTCCACTTT. It yields the protein CASRETDSPLHF.